These 26 T cell receptor beta chains originate from one sample sequenced in a study of blood T cell repertoires in COVID-19. Some clones are missing from TCRdb's copy, which holds only in-frame ones; the method was immunoSEQ multiplex PCR. The table has a few hundred thousand clones, 75% to 90% seen once; the top ten hold 0.9% to 1%. Sequenced sample: peripheral blood. The receptor source for this set is a woman in her 40s who had recovered from COVID-19.

V usage is TRBV4-1 and J usage is TRBJ2-1; 8 nucleotides align to TRBD1. After removal of 0 bases from V and 5 bases from J, the junction contained 15 bases not matched to a gene. The CDR3 is made up of 19 amino acids. Germline V gene lookup returns CDR1 MGHRA and CDR2 YSYEKL. CDR3 nucleotide sequence: TGCGCCAGCAGCCAAGATTCTTCGCCCAGGACAGGGCCTAACAATGAGCAGTTCTTC. Translation gives CASSQDSSPRTGPNNEQFF.

V usage is TRBV7-3 and J usage is TRBJ2-1, with D perhaps TRBD2 (6 bases). CDR1 and CDR2 from the germline V gene are SGHTA and FQGTGA. The CDR3 contains 15 residues. Trimming cost V 2 bases and J 3 bases, with 11 bases left between them. CDR3 sequence: CASSLLASDYNEQFF. CDR3 DNA sequence: TGTGCCAGCAGCTTATTAGCTAGCGACTACAATGAGCAGTTCTTC.

Here the CDR3 DNA reads TGTGCCAGCAGTCCCGCTCAGGGAGGGGAGACCCAGTACTTC. Amino acid sequence: CASSPAQGGETQYF. This rearrangement joins TRBV7-9 to TRBJ2-5; 7 positions agree with TRBD2. The CDR3 sequence is 14 residues long. Per germline, CDR1 SEHNR and CDR2 FQNEAQ (reference sequence). The J segment lost 5 bases and the V segment lost 6 bases, leaving 9 bases of the junction unmatched.

This clone was observed once. V and J are TRBV14 and TRBJ2-5, with D perhaps TRBD2 (6 bases). Germline-derived CDR1 and CDR2 are SGHDN and FVKESK. V was clipped by 1 base and J by 2 bases, with 11 bases between them. CDR3 length: 15 residues. The CDR3 nucleotides are TGTGCCAGCAGCCAAGGGCGGGACCTACAAGAGACCCAGTACTTC. Translation gives CASSQGRDLQETQYF.

The chain links TRBV29-1 to TRBJ2-5; TRBD1 agrees at 12 bases. CDR1 and CDR2 (germline): SQVTM, ANQGSEA. CDR3 length: 14 residues. The ends lost 6 bases at V and 5 bases at J; junction bases unmatched: 7. The CDR3, as DNA: TGCAGCGTCGGGGACAGGGGGCTCCGGGAGACCCAGTACTTC. Translated: CSVGDRGLRETQYF.

This sequence joins TRBV6-5 and TRBJ2-7, with 7 bases aligning to TRBD2. Germline V gene sequence: CDR1 MNHEY, CDR2 SVGAGI. Trimming cost V 2 bases and J 3 bases; bases outside gene matches: 10. The CDR3 loop spans 16 amino acids. In nucleotides, the CDR3 is TGTGCCAGCAGTTACGGGCTAGCGGTTGAAGGCTACGAGCAGTACTTC. Its protein is CASSYGLAVEGYEQYF.

The chain uses TRBV7-9 and TRBJ1-3; maybe TRBD1 (5 bases). Germline assignment: CDR1 SEHNR and CDR2 FQNEAQ (reference sequence). V lost 5 bases and J 0 bases, leaving 11 bases between the germline ends. There are 15 residues in the CDR3. This CDR3 reads CASSPSGSSGNTIYF. The DNA for the CDR3 is TGTGCCAGCAGCCCTTCAGGGTCCTCTGGAAACACCATATATTTT.

The J gene is TRBJ2-3, the V gene TRBV5-1; D might be TRBD1 (5 bases). This CDR3 is built from 14 residues. Germline values: CDR1 SGHRS, CDR2 YFSETQ. Trimming took 5 bases from V and 0 from J, leaving 10 bases between them. Written as DNA, the CDR3 is TGCGCCAGCAGGCGTGGGGCTAGCACAGATACGCAGTATTTT. It encodes CASRRGASTDTQYF.

Only a few counts were recorded for this clone. V and J are TRBV6-5 and TRBJ2-7; D is unclear. The CDR3 totals 14 residues. V was cut by 4 bases and J by 0 bases, with 10 bases left in between. CDR1 and CDR2 from the germline V gene are MNHEY and SVGAGI. The CDR3 sequence is CASSSTPSSYEQYF. CDR3 DNA sequence: TGTGCCAGCAGTTCGACACCGAGCTCCTACGAGCAGTACTTC.

The V gene is TRBV14, the J gene TRBJ2-2, with D unresolved. There are 15 residues in the CDR3. The germline V and J ends were trimmed by 3 bases and 3 bases, with 11 bases remaining between them. Germline loops: CDR1 SGHDN, CDR2 FVKESK. CDR3 nucleotide sequence: TGTGCCAGCAGCCAGGGCAGCCCCGACACCGGGGAGCTGTTTTTT. Protein product: CASSQGSPDTGELFF. Combining the CDR3 with reference TRBV14 and TRBJ2-2 gives the whole variable domain EAGVTQFPSHSVIEKGQTVTLRCDPISGHDNLYWYRRVMGKEIKFLLHFVKESKQDESGMPNNRFLAERTGGTYSTLKVQPAELEDSGVYFCASSQGSPDTGELFFGEGSRLTVL.

This rearrangement joins TRBV30 to TRBJ1-4, with TRBD1 matching over 7 bases. Germline V gene lookup returns CDR1 GTSNPN and CDR2 SVGIG (reference sequence). The CDR3 covers 14 residues. The V and J ends lost 3 bases and 7 bases, in that order; junction bases with no gene match: 8. CDR3 region: CAWSADRVVEKLFF. Here the CDR3 DNA reads TGTGCCTGGAGCGCAGACAGGGTAGTTGAAAAACTGTTTTTT.

The V call is TRBV24-1, the J call TRBJ1-4; 10 bases align to TRBD1. V lost 7 bases, J lost 7 bases, and 8 bases stayed unmatched. The CDR3 is 15 residues long. Germline V gene sequence: CDR1 KGHDR, CDR2 SFDVKD. The CDR3 protein is CATSDPGQGSEKLFF. CDR3 DNA sequence: TGTGCCACCAGCGATCCGGGACAGGGGAGTGAAAAACTGTTTTTT.

J is TRBJ2-1 and V is TRBV5-4; 10 nucleotides match TRBD2. CDR1 and CDR2 from the germline V gene are SGHNT and YYREEE (reference sequence). Losses at the gene ends were 2 bases for V and 6 bases for J; bases not matched to a gene: 5. This CDR3 region has 15 residues. CDR3 protein: CASSFGTSEGNEQFF. CDR3 coding DNA: TGTGCCAGCAGCTTTGGGACTAGCGAAGGCAATGAGCAGTTCTTC.

This clone was seen once. The chain couples TRBV29-1 to TRBJ1-1; a weak D match, TRBD1 (6 bases). Germline-derived CDR1 and CDR2 are SQVTM and ANQGSEA. Trimming shortened V by 0 bases and J by 5 bases, and 22 bases separated the two germline ends. The CDR3 totals 17 residues. The CDR3 loop is CSVEEPFRPRGGTEAFF. The CDR3 DNA reads TGCAGCGTTGAAGAACCCTTCCGCCCCAGGGGAGGGACTGAAGCTTTCTTT.

V usage is TRBV7-9 and J usage is TRBJ2-1, with a tentative D call TRBD2 (6 bases). Germline CDR1 reads SEHNR; CDR2 reads FQNEAQ (reference sequence). This CDR3 is 18 amino acids long. Trimming removed 0 bases from V and 5 bases from J, with 20 bases in between. DNA of the CDR3: TGTGCCAGCAGCTTAGCAGGGCATGGAACGGGAGCTGACAATGAGCAGTTCTTC. Protein: CASSLAGHGTGADNEQFF.

This chain uses TRBV27 with TRBJ2-2, with TRBD2 matching 8 bases. V gave up 1 base and J gave up 0 bases; unmatched junction bases: 10. CDR1 and CDR2 (germline): MNHEY, SMNVEV (reference sequence). The CDR3 totals 19 residues. In DNA form, the CDR3 reads TGTGCCAGCAGTTTATATGGTGGTAGCGGGGCGGCGAACACCGGGGAGCTGTTTTTT. It encodes CASSLYGGSGAANTGELFF.

The V and J genes are TRBV6-5 and TRBJ2-1, with a weak D call TRBD1 (5 bases). Trimming took 2 bases from V and 0 from J, leaving 11 bases between them. Germline values: CDR1 MNHEY, CDR2 SVGAGI. The CDR3 is 16 residues long. Here the CDR3 reads CASSYGQASSYNEQFF. The CDR3, as DNA: TGTGCCAGCAGTTACGGACAAGCGAGCTCCTACAATGAGCAGTTCTTC.

The J gene is TRBJ2-2, the V gene TRBV29-1; 13 nucleotides agree with TRBD2. The J segment lost 5 bases and the V segment lost 4 bases, leaving 22 bases of the junction unmatched. The CDR3 extends over 21 amino acids. Germline CDR1 reads SQVTM; CDR2 reads ANQGSEA. The CDR3 coding sequence is TGCAGCGTTGTCGTGCTAGGAGGGACTAGCGGGGCTAAAGAGGGTACCGGGGAGCTGTTTTTT. Its translation: CSVVVLGGTSGAKEGTGELFF.

CDR3 DNA: TGTGCCAGCTCACCCGGGGACCAAGAGACCCAGTACTTC. Translated: CASSPGDQETQYF. The J gene is TRBJ2-5, the V gene TRBV18; tentatively, D is TRBD2 (5 bases). Germline V gene data show CDR1 as KGHSH and CDR2 as LQKENI. V lost 3 bases and J lost 0, with 5 bases in between. The CDR3 sequence is 13 residues long.

In DNA, the CDR3 is TGTGCCAGCTCACCACGGCAGGCGAACACCGGGGAGCTGTTTTTT. Amino acids: CASSPRQANTGELFF. J is TRBJ2-2 and V is TRBV18; D unclear. The V gene's germline CDR1 is KGHSH and CDR2 LQKENI. CDR3 length equals 15 residues. Between the trimmed V and J ends, which lost 1 base and 0 bases, there was a span of 6 bases.

This clone appeared a single time. The CDR3 nucleotides read TGCGCCAGCAGCCCACGACAGGGGCAATACGAGCAGTACTTC. The encoded protein is CASSPRQGQYEQYF. The genes are TRBV5-1 and TRBJ2-7; 8 positions agree with TRBD1. Germline V gene sequence: CDR1 SGHRS, CDR2 YFSETQ. V lost 4 bases to trimming and J lost 4 bases; unmatched junction nucleotides: 7. This CDR3 has 14 residues.

This chain joins TRBV27 and TRBJ1-1; 9 bases align to TRBD1. V lost 8 bases and J lost 4; bases outside the gene matches: 8. This CDR3 has 14 residues. The germline gives CDR1 MNHEY, CDR2 SMNVEV (reference sequence). The CDR3 region is CASGQQGAFTEAFF. The CDR3 coding sequence is TGTGCCAGCGGACAACAGGGGGCCTTCACTGAAGCTTTCTTT.

The chain is built from TRBV24-1 and TRBJ2-7; 7 bases are shared with TRBD2. There are 13 residues in the CDR3. Germline V CDR1 and CDR2: KGHDR, SFDVKD. The junction had 2 bases not matched to a gene; V was cut back by 6 bases and J by 1 base. The CDR3 reads CATSTAGSYEQYF. The DNA of the CDR3 is TGTGCCACCAGTACAGCGGGATCCTACGAGCAGTACTTC.

The genes are TRBV6-5 and TRBJ1-5; D perhaps matches TRBD1 (6 bases). V was pared by 7 bases and J by 7 bases, with 20 bases between. CDR3 length: 15 amino acids. Germline values: CDR1 MNHEY, CDR2 SVGAGI. CDR3 bases: TGTGCCAGCATTAGCATTTCGTCAGGGGCGCAGCCCCAGCATTTT. Translated, it gives CASISISSGAQPQHF.

V usage is TRBV7-9 and J usage is TRBJ1-2; D gene unclear. The CDR3 consists of 14 residues. The V end was cut by 4 bases, the J end by 4 bases, with 13 bases between. The germline CDR1 and CDR2 sequences are SEHNR and FQNEAQ (reference sequence). CDR3 DNA: TGTGCCAGCAGCTCCCTTCGGGGTGCCTATGGCTACACCTTC. Translated, it gives CASSSLRGAYGYTF. Based on the CDR3 plus reference TRBV7-9 and TRBJ1-2, the full variable domain is DTGVSQNPRHKITKRGQNVTFRCDPISEHNRLYWYRQTLGQGPEFLTYFQNEAQLEKSRLLSDRFSAERPKGSFSTLEIQRTEQGDSAMYLCASSSLRGAYGYTFGSGTRLTVV.

The chain has TRBV4-2 and TRBJ1-5, with 7 bases matching TRBD1. Germline assignment: CDR1 LGHNA and CDR2 YNFKEQ. The CDR3 spans 16 residues. V trimming: 0 bases; J trimming: 2 bases; junction bases outside the gene matches: 4. CDR3 sequence: CASSQDPGTGNQPQHF. Written as DNA, the CDR3 is TGTGCCAGCAGCCAAGACCCCGGGACAGGCAATCAGCCCCAGCATTTT.